This TCR beta chain was sequenced during a study of shared clonotypes between healthy human individuals. Profiling relied on immunoSEQ multiplex PCR, and the TCRdb table lists in-frame clones only, not all of them. The table has about 1.1 million clones, 70% to 85% seen once. Germline V gene sequence: CDR1 LGHNA, CDR2 YNFKEQ. V gave up 8 bases and J gave up 3 bases; unmatched junction bases: 15. The CDR3 consists of 16 residues. Subsets obtained from CD4+ cells comprised CD45RA+ naive and CD45RA-negative memory cells. Points from the study as a whole: Four donors shared approximately 5% of their naive CD4 clonotypes. On the whole, naive subsets had larger estimated richness than memory subsets had. Rarefaction showed sorted-subset sequencing was incomplete despite large depth.

A word on this clone: As yet, its antigen is unknown.

The V gene is TRBV4-2, the J gene TRBJ2-7; 8 nucleotides align to TRBD2. Sequencing was performed on memory CD4+ T cells from PBMCs. Documented subset: CD45RA-negative fraction. This clonotype was sampled from a man between 18 and 35 years old in good health. Some clones in this sample may be carry-over from other donors' samples. The CDR3 DNA reads as TGTGCCAGCGGACGTATAGGAGCGGGGGTGGGCTACGAGCAGTACTTC. Its translation is CASGRIGAGVGYEQYF.